These 20 T cell receptor beta chains were sequenced from one sample in a study of shared clonotypes between healthy human individuals. Sequenced by immunoSEQ multiplex PCR; TCRdb stores in-frame clones only, minus some. This table has some 92,000 clones, over 40% appearing once. Source material: PBMCs. The receptors originated from a woman aged 40 to 55 in good health. Some clones in this sample may be carry-over from other donors' samples.

Many counts were recorded for this clone. The chain is built from TRBV7-2 and TRBJ2-7; TRBD1 or TRBD2 may be the D gene (5 bases each). CDR3 length: 13 amino acids. V shed 4 bases and J shed 7 bases, with 14 bases lying between them. Germline CDR1 and CDR2: SGHTA and FQGNSA. In DNA, the CDR3 is TGTGCCAGCAGCTCCAGTTGGGGGACGGAGCAGTACTTC. Amino acid sequence: CASSSSWGTEQYF.

This chain connects TRBV29-1 to TRBJ1-1; weak D call: TRBD1 (6 bases). The germline V and J ends were trimmed by 4 bases and 1 base, with 10 bases remaining between them. Germline CDR1 reads SQVTM; CDR2 reads ANQGSEA. CDR3 length: 13 residues. DNA for the CDR3: TGCAGCGTTGGGAAACAGGGGAACACTGAAGCTTTCTTT. It translates to CSVGKQGNTEAFF.

This sequence joins TRBV28 and TRBJ1-2; D may be TRBD1 (6 bases). The germline CDR1 and CDR2 sequences are MDHEN and SYDVKM. The CDR3 is made up of 14 amino acids. V was clipped by 5 bases and J by 1 base, with 11 bases between them. The CDR3 sequence is CASSPGQFNYGYTF. CDR3 nucleotide sequence: TGTGCCAGCAGTCCTGGACAGTTTAACTATGGCTACACCTTC.

This chain connects TRBV7-3 to TRBJ1-1; TRBD1 is a possible D gene (5 bases). V lost 4 bases and J lost 3, with 9 bases in between. This CDR3 spans 13 amino acids. Germline CDR1 is SGHTA and CDR2 is FQGTGA. The CDR3 nucleotides read TGTGCCAGCAGCTCCGACAGATACACTGAAGCTTTCTTT. Translated: CASSSDRYTEAFF.

In regard to this clone: This may be a read error: a much more frequent sequence differs by one nucleotide. This rearrangement joins TRBV2 to TRBJ2-3; unclear D gene. In germline, CDR1 is SNHLY, CDR2 FYNNEI. Deletions cut 6 bases from V and 2 bases from J, with 3 bases between. The CDR3 covers 11 residues. The CDR3 DNA reads as TGTGCCAGCAGCTACACAGATACGCAGTATTTT. Protein sequence: CASSYTDTQYF.

The J gene is TRBJ2-5, the V gene TRBV28, with D perhaps TRBD2 (5 bases). The end of the DNA aligns better with TRBJ2-7, so the J call may be wrong. The CDR3 has 14 residues. Germline-derived CDR1 and CDR2 are MDHEN and SYDVKM. CDR3 sequence: CASSLTRTEYEQYF. The CDR3 coding sequence is TGTGCCAGCAGTCTTACTAGGACGGAGTACGAGCAGTACTTC.

The V gene is TRBV7-9, the J gene TRBJ2-7; TRBD2 matches at 12 bases. With V trimmed by 5 bases and J by 6 bases, 11 bases remained unmatched. The germline gives CDR1 SEHNR, CDR2 FQNEAQ (reference sequence). The CDR3 totals 16 residues. The CDR3 region is CASSANPGLAGIEQYF. CDR3 coding DNA: TGTGCCAGCAGCGCGAACCCGGGACTAGCGGGTATCGAGCAGTACTTC. Together with reference TRBV7-9 and TRBJ2-7, the CDR3 gives the full variable domain: DTGVSQNPRHKITKRGQNVTFRCDPISEHNRLYWYRQTLGQGPEFLTYFQNEAQLEKSRLLSDRFSAERPKGSFSTLEIQRTEQGDSAMYLCASSANPGLAGIEQYFGPGTRLTVT.

The V and J genes are TRBV29-1 and TRBJ2-2; D possibly corresponds to TRBD2 (5 bases). The length of the CDR3 is 11 residues. V was cut by 5 bases and J by 6 bases, with 7 bases left in between. CDR1 is SQVTM, CDR2 ANQGSEA, per germline. The CDR3 loop is CSVRDSGELFF. CDR3 nucleotides: TGCAGCGTTCGGGATTCCGGGGAGCTGTTTTTT.

Remarks on this clone: This may stem from a read error, because a much larger clone lies one nucleotide away. This chain connects TRBV5-1 to TRBJ2-5; D unclear. Matching the DNA end better, TRBJ2-7 makes the J call doubtful. The CDR3 sequence is 15 residues long. Looked up from germline, CDR1 is SGHRS and CDR2 is YFSETQ. The CDR3 bases are TGCGCCAGCAGCTCGCTCGGCAGCACGCTCTACGAGCAGTACTTC. Its translation is CASSSLGSTLYEQYF.

This clone was counted many times. The rearrangement links TRBV19 to TRBJ1-3; D is possibly TRBD1 (6 bases). CDR1 is LNHDA, CDR2 SQIVND, per germline (reference sequence). V lost 5 bases to trimming and J lost 0 bases, with 17 bases between them. The CDR3 consists of 17 residues. The CDR3 nucleotides are TGTGCCAGTAGTTCCCCCGGGACACCGAGCTCTGGAAACACCATATATTTT. It yields the protein CASSSPGTPSSGNTIYF.

A word on this clone: With a far larger clone one base away, a read error is the likely cause. Because the CDR3 is missing its conserved closing phenylalanine or tryptophan, this is likely a read error. V is TRBV4-1 and J is TRBJ2-7; D assignment may be TRBD1 or TRBD2 (5 bases each). The V end was cut by 0 bases, the J end by 6 bases, with 18 bases between. In germline, CDR1 is MGHRA, CDR2 YSYEKL. This CDR3 spans 16 amino acids. This chain's CDR3 is CASSQDSRTQRGEQYS. CDR3 nucleotide sequence: TGCGCCAGCAGCCAAGACTCAAGGACGCAGAGGGGCGAGCAGTACTCC.

The CDR3 DNA is TGTGCCAGCAGCCCTCCCGGGACTAAAGGGAGTGAGCAGTACTTC. Encoded protein: CASSPPGTKGSEQYF. This rearrangement joins TRBV7-9 to TRBJ2-7, with TRBD2 identical over 7 bases. The V gene's germline CDR1 is SEHNR and CDR2 FQNEAQ (reference sequence). Trimming cost V 5 bases and J 7 bases; bases outside gene matches: 14. The CDR3 runs 15 residues.

V and J are TRBV7-6 and TRBJ1-3; no clear D. The germline V gene has CDR1 SGHVS and CDR2 FNYEAQ. V was shortened by 0 bases and J by 1 base, with 4 bases between the two germline ends. The CDR3 extends over 14 amino acids. The CDR3 DNA sequence: TGTGCCAGCAGCTTAGCAGCATCTGGAAACACCATATATTTT. This gives the protein CASSLAASGNTIYF.

Details on this clone: Being one base from a much bigger clone, this may be a read error. This sample includes further DNA sequences coding for the same CDR3. The chain couples TRBV5-1 to TRBJ1-4; the D is unclear. The germline gives CDR1 SGHRS, CDR2 YFSETQ. The length of the CDR3 is 15 residues. The CDR3 coding sequence is TGCGCCAGCACCAATGAGGGAGCAGCTAATGAAAAGCTGTTTTTT. Translating it yields CASTNEGAANEKLFF.

This clone was found a few times. V and J are TRBV29-1 and TRBJ1-3; D gene uncertain. Trimming removed 3 bases from V and 7 bases from J, with 10 bases in between. The CDR3 spans 12 residues. In germline, CDR1 is SQVTM, CDR2 ANQGSEA. The CDR3 is CSVEFDGNTIYF. CDR3 DNA sequence: TGCAGCGTTGAGTTCGATGGCAACACCATATATTTT.

In the case of this clone: A far larger clone is one nucleotide away, so this likely arose from a read error. The V gene is TRBV30, the J gene TRBJ2-1, with TRBD2 matching 9 bases. The CDR3 has 13 amino acids. V shed 8 bases, J shed 6 bases, and the junction held 8 bases outside the gene matches. CDR1 is GTSNPN, CDR2 SVGIG, per germline (reference sequence). The CDR3 loop reads CARGGLACNEQFF. CDR3 in DNA: TGTGCCCGGGGGGGACTAGCCTGCAATGAGCAGTTCTTC.

This chain uses TRBV28 with TRBJ2-7, with 14 bases identical to TRBD2. CDR1 is MDHEN and CDR2 is SYDVKM in the germline V gene. The CDR3 totals 16 residues. V lost 5 bases to trimming and J lost 6 bases; unmatched junction nucleotides: 9. The CDR3 DNA reads TGTGCCAGCAGTCCGCCCGGGACTAGCGGGAGTCGCGAGCAGTACTTC. Its protein is CASSPPGTSGSREQYF.

As DNA, the CDR3 is TGTGCCAGCAGTCGAGGACAGGGTGCCCCAGATACGCAGTATTTT. The encoded protein is CASSRGQGAPDTQYF. The chain employs TRBV14 and TRBJ2-3; 8 bases are shared with TRBD1. The CDR3 is 15 amino acids. V gave up 6 bases and J gave up 4 bases; unmatched junction bases: 9. Germline V lookup: CDR1 SGHDN, CDR2 FVKESK.

This chain connects TRBV25-1 to TRBJ2-7; D not resolved. Germline lookup yields CDR1 MGHDK and CDR2 SYGVNS. The CDR3 has 12 residues. V gave up 3 bases and J gave up 3 bases, with 6 bases separating them. The CDR3 DNA reads as TGTGCCAGCAGTGATAACGACTACGAGCAGTACTTC. Protein product: CASSDNDYEQYF.

This clone has only a few counts. This sequence joins TRBV29-1 and TRBJ1-1; the D is unclear. There are 11 residues in the CDR3. Per germline, CDR1 SQVTM and CDR2 ANQGSEA. Trimming removed 4 bases from V and 2 bases from J, with 5 bases in between. This chain's CDR3 is CSVGRNTEAFF. CDR3 bases: TGCAGCGTTGGGCGAAACACTGAAGCTTTCTTT.